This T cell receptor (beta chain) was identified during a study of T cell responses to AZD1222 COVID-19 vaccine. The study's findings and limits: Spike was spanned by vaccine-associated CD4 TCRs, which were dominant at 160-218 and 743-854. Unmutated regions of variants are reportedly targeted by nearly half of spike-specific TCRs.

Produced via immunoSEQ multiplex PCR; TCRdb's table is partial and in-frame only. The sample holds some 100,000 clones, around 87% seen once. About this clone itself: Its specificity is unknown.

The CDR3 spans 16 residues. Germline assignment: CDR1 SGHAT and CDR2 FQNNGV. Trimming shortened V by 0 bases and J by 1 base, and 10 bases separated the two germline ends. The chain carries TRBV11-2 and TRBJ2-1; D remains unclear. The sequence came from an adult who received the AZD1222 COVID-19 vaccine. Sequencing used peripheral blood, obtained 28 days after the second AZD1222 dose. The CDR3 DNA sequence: TGTGCCAGCAGCTTAGACTGGTGGGGATCCTACAATGAGCAGTTCTTC. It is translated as CASSLDWWGSYNEQFF.